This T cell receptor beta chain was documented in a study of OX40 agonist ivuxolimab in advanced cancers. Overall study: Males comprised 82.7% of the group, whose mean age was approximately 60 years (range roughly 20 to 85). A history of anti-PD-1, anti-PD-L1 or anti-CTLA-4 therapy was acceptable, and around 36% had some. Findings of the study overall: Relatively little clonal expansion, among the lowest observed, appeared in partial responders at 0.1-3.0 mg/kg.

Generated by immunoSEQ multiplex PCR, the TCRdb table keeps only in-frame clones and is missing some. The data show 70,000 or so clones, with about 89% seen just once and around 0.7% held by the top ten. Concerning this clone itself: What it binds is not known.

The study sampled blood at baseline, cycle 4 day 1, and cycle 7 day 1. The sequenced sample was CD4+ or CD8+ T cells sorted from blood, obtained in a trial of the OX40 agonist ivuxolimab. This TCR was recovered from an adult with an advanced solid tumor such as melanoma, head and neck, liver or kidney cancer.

This CDR3 is CASRDPSGSGNTQYF. CDR3 bases: TGTGCCAGCAGAGATCCTAGCGGGAGTGGGAATACGCAGTATTTT. The genes are TRBV6-1 and TRBJ2-3; TRBD2 matches 10 bases. V dropped 6 bases and J dropped 7; count of bases not matched to a gene: 10. Germline-derived CDR1 and CDR2 are MNHNS and SASEGT. The CDR3 loop spans 15 amino acids.